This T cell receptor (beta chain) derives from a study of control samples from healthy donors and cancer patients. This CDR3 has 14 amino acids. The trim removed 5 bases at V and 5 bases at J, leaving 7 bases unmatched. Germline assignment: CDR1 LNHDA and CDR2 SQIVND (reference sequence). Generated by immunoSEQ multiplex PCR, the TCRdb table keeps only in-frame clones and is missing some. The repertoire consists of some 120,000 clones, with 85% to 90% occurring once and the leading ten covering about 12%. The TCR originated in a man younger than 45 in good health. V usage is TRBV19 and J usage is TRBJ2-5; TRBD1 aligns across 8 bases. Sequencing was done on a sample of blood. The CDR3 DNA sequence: TGTGCCAGTAGTTTGCGACAGGGGTTGGAGACCCAGTACTTC. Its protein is CASSLRQGLETQYF. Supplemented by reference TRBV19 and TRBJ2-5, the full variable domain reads DGGITQSPKYLFRKEGQNVTLSCEQNLNHDAMYWYRQDPGQGLRLIYYSQIVNDFQKGDIAEGYSVSREKKESFPLTVTSAQKNPTAFYLCASSLRQGLETQYFGPGTRLLVL.